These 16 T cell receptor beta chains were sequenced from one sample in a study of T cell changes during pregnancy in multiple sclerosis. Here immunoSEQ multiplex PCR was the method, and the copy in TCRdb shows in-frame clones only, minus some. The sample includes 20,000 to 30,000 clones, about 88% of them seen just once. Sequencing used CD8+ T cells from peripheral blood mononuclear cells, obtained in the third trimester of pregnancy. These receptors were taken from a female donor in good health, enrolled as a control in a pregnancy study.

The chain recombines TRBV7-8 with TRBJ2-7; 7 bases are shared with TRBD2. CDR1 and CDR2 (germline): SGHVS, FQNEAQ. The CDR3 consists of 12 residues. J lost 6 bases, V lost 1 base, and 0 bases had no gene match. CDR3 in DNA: TGTGCCAGCAGCTTAGGGGGGGGCGAGCAGTACTTC. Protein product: CASSLGGGEQYF.

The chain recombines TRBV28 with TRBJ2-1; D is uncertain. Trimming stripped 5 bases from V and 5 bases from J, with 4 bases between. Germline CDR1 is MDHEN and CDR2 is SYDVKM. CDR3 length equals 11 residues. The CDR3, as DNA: TGTGCCAGCAGTGTAAACAATGAGCAGTTCTTC. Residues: CASSVNNEQFF.

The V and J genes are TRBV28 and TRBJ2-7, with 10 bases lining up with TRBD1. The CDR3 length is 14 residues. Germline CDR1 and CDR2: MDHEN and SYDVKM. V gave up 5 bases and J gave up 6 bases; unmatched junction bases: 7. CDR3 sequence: CASSAGTGASEQYF. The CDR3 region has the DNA TGTGCCAGCAGTGCGGGGACAGGGGCTTCCGAGCAGTACTTC.

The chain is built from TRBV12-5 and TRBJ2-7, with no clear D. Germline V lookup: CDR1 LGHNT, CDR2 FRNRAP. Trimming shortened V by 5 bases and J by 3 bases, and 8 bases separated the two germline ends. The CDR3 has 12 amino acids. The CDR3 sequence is CASGPYIYEQYF. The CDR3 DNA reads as TGTGCTAGTGGTCCCTATATCTACGAGCAGTACTTC. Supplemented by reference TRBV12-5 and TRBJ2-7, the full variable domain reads DARVTQTPRHKVTEMGQEVTMRCQPILGHNTVFWYRQTMMQGLELLAYFRNRAPLDDSGMPKDRFSAEMPDATLATLKIQPSEPRDSAVYFCASGPYIYEQYFGPGTRLTVT.

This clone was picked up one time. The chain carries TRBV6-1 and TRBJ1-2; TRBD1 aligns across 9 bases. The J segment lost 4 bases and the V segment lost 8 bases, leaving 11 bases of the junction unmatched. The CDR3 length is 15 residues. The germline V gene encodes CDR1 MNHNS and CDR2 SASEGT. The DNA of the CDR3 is TGTGCCAGCGCAGTCGAGGGGACAGGGTCCTATGGCTACACCTTC. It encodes CASAVEGTGSYGYTF.

CDR3 DNA: TGTGCCAGCAGTAGGACAGTCATCCTGAGTCACAATGAGCAGTTCTTC. It yields the protein CASSRTVILSHNEQFF. The chain recombines TRBV28 with TRBJ2-1, with D maybe TRBD1 (6 bases). Deletions cut 5 bases from V and 5 bases from J, with 19 bases between. The CDR3 sequence is 16 residues long. Germline CDR1 MDHEN, CDR2 SYDVKM.

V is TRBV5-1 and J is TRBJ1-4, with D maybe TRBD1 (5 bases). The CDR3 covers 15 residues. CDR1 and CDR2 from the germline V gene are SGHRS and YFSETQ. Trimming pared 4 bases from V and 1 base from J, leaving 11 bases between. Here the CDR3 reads CASSPIGGTNEKLFF. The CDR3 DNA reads TGCGCCAGCAGCCCCATCGGGGGAACTAATGAAAAACTGTTTTTT.

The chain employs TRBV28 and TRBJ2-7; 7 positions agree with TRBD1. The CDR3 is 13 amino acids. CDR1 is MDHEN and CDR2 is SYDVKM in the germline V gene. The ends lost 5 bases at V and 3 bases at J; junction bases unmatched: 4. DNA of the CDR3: TGTGCCAGCAGTAACAGGGGCCGCTACGAGCAGTACTTC. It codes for CASSNRGRYEQYF.

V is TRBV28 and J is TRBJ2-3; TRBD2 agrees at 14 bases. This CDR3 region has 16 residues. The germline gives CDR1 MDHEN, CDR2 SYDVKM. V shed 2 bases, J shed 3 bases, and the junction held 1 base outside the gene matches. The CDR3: CASSLGTSGRTDTQYF. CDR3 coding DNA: TGTGCCAGCAGTTTAGGGACTAGCGGGAGAACAGATACGCAGTATTTT.

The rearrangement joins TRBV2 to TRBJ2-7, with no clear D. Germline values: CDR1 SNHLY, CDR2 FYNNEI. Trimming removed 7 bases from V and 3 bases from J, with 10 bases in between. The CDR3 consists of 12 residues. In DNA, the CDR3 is TGTGCCAGCACCGGTAGTTACTACGAGCAGTACTTC. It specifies CASTGSYYEQYF.

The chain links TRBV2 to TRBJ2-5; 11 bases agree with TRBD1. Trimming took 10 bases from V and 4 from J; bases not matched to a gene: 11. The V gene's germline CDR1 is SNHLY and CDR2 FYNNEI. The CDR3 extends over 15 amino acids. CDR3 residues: CAKRDRGYPLETQYF. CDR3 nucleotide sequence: TGTGCCAAAAGGGACAGGGGGTACCCCCTAGAGACCCAGTACTTC.

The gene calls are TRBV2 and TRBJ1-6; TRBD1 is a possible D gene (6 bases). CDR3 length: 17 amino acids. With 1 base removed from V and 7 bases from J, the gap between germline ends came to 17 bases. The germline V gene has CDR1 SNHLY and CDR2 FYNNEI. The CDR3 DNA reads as TGTGCCAGCAGTGAAGGAACTGGGGGCGTAGGGAATTCACCCCTCCACTTT. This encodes CASSEGTGGVGNSPLHF.

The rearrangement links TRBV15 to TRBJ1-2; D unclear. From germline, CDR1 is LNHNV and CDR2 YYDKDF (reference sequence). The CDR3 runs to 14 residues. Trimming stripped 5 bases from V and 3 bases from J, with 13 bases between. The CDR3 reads CATSHGEGHYGYTF. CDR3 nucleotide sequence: TGTGCCACCAGCCATGGGGAGGGTCACTATGGCTACACCTTC.

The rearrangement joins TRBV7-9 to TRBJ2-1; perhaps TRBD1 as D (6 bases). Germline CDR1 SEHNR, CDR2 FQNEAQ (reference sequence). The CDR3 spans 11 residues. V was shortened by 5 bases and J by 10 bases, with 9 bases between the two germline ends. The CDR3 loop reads CASSITGEQFF. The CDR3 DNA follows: TGTGCCAGCAGCATCACAGGGGAGCAGTTCTTC.

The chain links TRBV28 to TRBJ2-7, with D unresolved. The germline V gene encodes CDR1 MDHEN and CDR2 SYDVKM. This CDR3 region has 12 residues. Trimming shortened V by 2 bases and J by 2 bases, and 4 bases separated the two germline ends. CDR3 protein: CASSLNTYEQYF. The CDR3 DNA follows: TGTGCCAGCAGTTTAAATACCTACGAGCAGTACTTC.

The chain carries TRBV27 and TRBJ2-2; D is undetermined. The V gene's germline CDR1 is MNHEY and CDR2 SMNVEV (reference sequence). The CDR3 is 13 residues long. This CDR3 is CATGGSNTGELFF. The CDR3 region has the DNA TGTGCAACCGGCGGATCGAACACCGGGGAGCTGTTTTTT.